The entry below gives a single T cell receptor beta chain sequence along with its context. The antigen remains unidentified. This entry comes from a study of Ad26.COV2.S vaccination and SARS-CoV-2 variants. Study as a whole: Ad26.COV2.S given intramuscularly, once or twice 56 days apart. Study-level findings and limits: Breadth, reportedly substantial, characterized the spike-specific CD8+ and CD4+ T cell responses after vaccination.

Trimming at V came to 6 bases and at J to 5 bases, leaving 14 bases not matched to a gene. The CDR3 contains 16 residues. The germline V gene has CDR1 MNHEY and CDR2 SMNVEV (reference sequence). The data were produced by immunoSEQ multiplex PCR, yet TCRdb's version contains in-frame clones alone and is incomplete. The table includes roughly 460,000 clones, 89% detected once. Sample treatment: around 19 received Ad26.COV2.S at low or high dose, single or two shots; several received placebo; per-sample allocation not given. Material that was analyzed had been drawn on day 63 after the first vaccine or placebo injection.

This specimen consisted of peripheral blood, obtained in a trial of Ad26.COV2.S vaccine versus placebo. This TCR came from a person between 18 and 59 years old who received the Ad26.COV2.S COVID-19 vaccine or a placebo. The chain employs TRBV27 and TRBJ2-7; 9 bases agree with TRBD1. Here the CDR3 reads CASSKKGQGWSNEQYF. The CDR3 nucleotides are TGTGCCAGCAGCAAGAAAGGACAGGGGTGGTCTAACGAGCAGTACTTC.